This T cell receptor (beta chain) was captured in a study of blood T cell repertoires in COVID-19. Only in-frame clones appear in the TCRdb table, and some are missing; sequencing was by immunoSEQ multiplex PCR. This table has 65,000 to 75,000 clones, roughly 85% appearing once. The CDR3 covers 15 residues. Germline-derived CDR1 and CDR2 are MRHNA and SNTAGT. V lost 5 bases and J 8 bases, leaving 16 bases between the germline ends. The receptor comes from a woman older than 75 with acute or convalescent COVID-19. The sequencing sample was made of peripheral blood. The chain carries TRBV6-4 and TRBJ1-6; D unclear. The CDR3 protein is CASSPGYTGDSPLHF. CDR3 in DNA: TGTGCCAGCAGTCCCGGTTACACCGGGGATTCACCCCTCCACTTT.